These T cell receptor beta chains were read from a single sample in a study of blood T cell repertoires in COVID-19. The data were produced by immunoSEQ multiplex PCR, yet TCRdb's version contains in-frame clones alone and is incomplete. Altogether fewer than 45,000 clones are present, 70% to 90% being singletons, with the ten largest covering roughly 13%. Sequencing was done on a sample of peripheral blood. These TCRs come from a human donor in a cohort sampled during active COVID-19. The CDR3 runs from the conserved cysteine through the conserved F or W. The D gene is left open where the match is weak. Size tells how often a clone was seen (once, few, many) or the class of an expanded clone, and some rows leave it out.

d_gene: -; abundance: once; j_gene: TRBJ1-1; v_gene: TRBV18; len: 12; CDR3aa: CASSTGGTEAFF; CDR3nt: TGTGCCAGCTCAACGGGCGGGACTGAAGCTTTCTTT
d_gene: -; abundance: -; j_gene: TRBJ2-5; v_gene: TRBV5-6; len: 15; CDR3aa: CASSRRTPVGKTQYF; CDR3nt: TGTGCCAGCAGCCGAAGGACACCCGTGGGGAAGACCCAGTACTTC
d_gene: -; abundance: -; j_gene: TRBJ1-6; v_gene: TRBV5-1; len: 14; CDR3aa: CASSRHDYNSPLHF; CDR3nt: TGCGCCAGCAGCCGACATGATTATAATTCACCCCTCCACTTT
d_gene: -; abundance: -; j_gene: TRBJ2-3; v_gene: TRBV11-2; len: 14; CDR3aa: CASSSGTSTDTQYF; CDR3nt: TGTGCCAGCAGCTCTGGGACTAGCACAGATACGCAGTATTTT
d_gene: -; abundance: -; j_gene: TRBJ2-7; v_gene: TRBV10-3; len: 13; CDR3aa: CAISEGLVYEQYF; CDR3nt: TGTGCCATCAGTGAGGGACTTGTCTACGAGCAGTACTTC
d_gene: TRBD1; abundance: -; j_gene: TRBJ2-2; v_gene: TRBV9; len: 15; CDR3aa: CASSGTGVNTGELFF; CDR3nt: TGTGCCAGCAGCGGGACAGGGGTGAACACCGGGGAGCTGTTTTTT
d_gene: TRBD2; abundance: -; j_gene: TRBJ2-1; v_gene: TRBV19; len: 15; CDR3aa: CASKSGLAGMDEQFF; CDR3nt: TGTGCCAGTAAATCGGGACTAGCGGGGATGGATGAGCAGTTCTTC
d_gene: -; abundance: -; j_gene: TRBJ1-5; v_gene: TRBV27; len: 17; CDR3aa: CASRDPRGAYSNQPQHF; CDR3nt: TGTGCCAGCAGGGACCCCCGGGGGGCCTATAGCAATCAGCCCCAGCATTTT
d_gene: -; abundance: -; j_gene: TRBJ2-2; v_gene: TRBV28; len: 15; CDR3aa: CASSFTSGRTGELFF; CDR3nt: TGTGCCAGCAGTTTTACCTCAGGGCGAACCGGGGAGCTGTTTTTT
d_gene: -; abundance: -; j_gene: TRBJ2-5; v_gene: TRBV3-1/TRBV3-2; len: 15; CDR3aa: CASSQRGGPEGTQYF; CDR3nt: TGTGCCAGCAGCCAAAGGGGGGGCCCCGAAGGGACCCAGTACTTC
d_gene: -; abundance: -; j_gene: TRBJ2-2; v_gene: TRBV6-5; len: 15; CDR3aa: CASSLTGTFTGELFF; CDR3nt: TGTGCCAGCAGTTTGACCGGGACTTTCACCGGGGAGCTGTTTTTT
d_gene: TRBD1; abundance: -; j_gene: TRBJ1-5; v_gene: TRBV27; len: 14; CDR3aa: CASSPGQGGQPQHF; CDR3nt: TGTGCCAGCAGCCCCGGACAGGGTGGTCAGCCCCAGCATTTT
d_gene: TRBD1; abundance: -; j_gene: TRBJ1-3; v_gene: TRBV6-5; len: 15; CDR3aa: CASRGTGGKADTIYF; CDR3nt: TGTGCCAGCAGAGGGACAGGGGGAAAGGCCGACACCATATATTTT
d_gene: -; abundance: -; j_gene: TRBJ1-5; v_gene: TRBV21-1; len: 16; CDR3aa: CASSNGDRGGNQPQHF; CDR3nt: TGTGCCAGCAGCAACGGGGACAGGGGAGGCAATCAGCCCCAGCATTTT
d_gene: -; abundance: -; j_gene: TRBJ2-5; v_gene: TRBV6-5; len: 13; CDR3aa: CASRLGSQETQYF; CDR3nt: TGTGCCAGCAGGTTGGGCAGCCAAGAGACCCAGTACTTC
d_gene: TRBD1; abundance: once; j_gene: TRBJ1-2; v_gene: TRBV23-1; len: 15; CDR3aa: CASSVSTGGDYGYTF; CDR3nt: TGCGCCAGCAGTGTCTCGACAGGGGGCGACTATGGCTACACCTTC
d_gene: -; abundance: -; j_gene: TRBJ1-6; v_gene: TRBV21-1; len: 14; CDR3aa: CASITGQSNSPLHF; CDR3nt: TGTGCCAGCATCACGGGACAGTCGAATTCACCCCTCCACTTT
d_gene: -; abundance: -; j_gene: TRBJ2-1; v_gene: TRBV5-1; len: 12; CDR3aa: CASSLVQNEQFF; CDR3nt: TGCGCCAGCAGCTTGGTACAGAATGAGCAGTTCTTC
d_gene: -; abundance: -; j_gene: TRBJ2-7; v_gene: TRBV5-5; len: 13; CDR3aa: CASARTDLYEQYF; CDR3nt: TGTGCCAGCGCTAGGACAGACCTGTACGAGCAGTACTTC
d_gene: TRBD2; abundance: -; j_gene: TRBJ2-2; v_gene: TRBV19; len: 16; CDR3aa: CASSIRRGGNTGELFF; CDR3nt: TGTGCCAGTAGTATCCGGCGGGGGGGGAACACCGGGGAGCTGTTTTTT
d_gene: TRBD2; abundance: -; j_gene: TRBJ2-1; v_gene: TRBV15; len: 17; CDR3aa: CATSSRKGLAGDNEQFF; CDR3nt: TGTGCCACCAGCAGCCGAAAGGGACTAGCGGGGGACAATGAGCAGTTCTTC
d_gene: TRBD2; abundance: -; j_gene: TRBJ2-7; v_gene: TRBV2; len: 16; CDR3aa: CASSALAGGPSYEQYF; CDR3nt: TGTGCCAGCAGTGCCCTAGCGGGGGGACCCTCCTACGAGCAGTACTTC
d_gene: TRBD1; abundance: -; j_gene: TRBJ2-7; v_gene: TRBV5-4; len: 15; CDR3aa: CASSYPGQGTYEQYF; CDR3nt: TGTGCCAGCAGTTATCCGGGACAGGGGACCTACGAGCAGTACTTC
d_gene: -; abundance: once; j_gene: TRBJ2-2; v_gene: TRBV7-6; len: 13; CDR3aa: CASSFPGTGELFF; CDR3nt: TGTGCCAGCAGCTTCCCGGGGACCGGGGAGCTGTTTTTT
d_gene: -; abundance: -; j_gene: TRBJ2-1; v_gene: TRBV11-3; len: 15; CDR3aa: CASSLQGGNYNEQFF; CDR3nt: TGTGCCAGCAGCCTTCAAGGCGGGAATTACAATGAGCAGTTCTTC
d_gene: -; abundance: -; j_gene: TRBJ2-5; v_gene: TRBV18; len: 15; CDR3aa: CASSLQTGSGETQYF; CDR3nt: TGTGCCAGCTCACTCCAGACTGGGAGTGGAGAGACCCAGTACTTC
d_gene: -; abundance: -; j_gene: TRBJ1-6; v_gene: TRBV2; len: 15; CDR3aa: CASSPGQSYNSPLHF; CDR3nt: TGTGCCAGCAGTCCCGGACAGTCCTATAATTCACCCCTCCACTTT